The clone carrying this T cell receptor (beta chain) was recorded a few times. Its specificity is not known. These data originate in a study of cytomegalovirus exposure and HLA in healthy donors. Study-wide points: In an earlier analysis, about 87% or about 30%: the productive usage of most TCR beta V segments.

A multiplex PCR was run with 60 Vbeta primers and 13 Jbeta primers. Measured with immunoSEQ multiplex PCR; TCRdb has only the in-frame clones, and not every one. Of more than 80,000 clones detected, 55% to 75% appear once; the ten largest clones hold about 3.5%. This CDR3 contains 15 residues. Germline-derived CDR1 and CDR2 are SGHRS and YFSETQ. The genes are TRBV5-1 and TRBJ2-5, with TRBD1 as a possible D gene (6 bases). The J call may be wrong; the DNA end is better matched by TRBJ2-7. The sequenced material came from PBMCs. The sequence was collected from a man aged 55 to 70 in good health and CMV-seronegative. The CDR3 protein is CASGPGQGSNYEQYF. CDR3 bases: TGCGCCAGCGGGCCGGGGCAGGGGTCCAACTACGAGCAGTACTTC.